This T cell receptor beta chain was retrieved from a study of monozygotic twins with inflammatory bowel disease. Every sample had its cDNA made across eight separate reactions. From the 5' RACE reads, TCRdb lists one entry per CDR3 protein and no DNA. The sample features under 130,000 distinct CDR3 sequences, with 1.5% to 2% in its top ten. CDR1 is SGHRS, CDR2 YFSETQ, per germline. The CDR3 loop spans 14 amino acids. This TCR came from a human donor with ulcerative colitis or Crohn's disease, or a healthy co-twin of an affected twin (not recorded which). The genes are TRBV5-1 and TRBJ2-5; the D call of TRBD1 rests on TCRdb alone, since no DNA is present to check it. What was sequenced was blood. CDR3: CASSPSGVGETQYF.